Sequencing of this TCR beta chain was carried out in a study of blood T cell repertoires in COVID-19. The CDR3 extends over 15 amino acids. The germline CDR1 and CDR2 sequences are SNHLY and FYNNEI. Trimming left V 7 bases short and J 7 bases short, with 17 bases between. Produced via immunoSEQ multiplex PCR; TCRdb's table is partial and in-frame only. The sample lists 310,000 or so clones; 91% were seen once. The chain carries TRBV2 and TRBJ1-6, with D tentatively TRBD1 (5 bases). Input material: peripheral blood. This TCR came from a woman in her thirties with COVID-19, enrolled during active disease. The CDR3 sequence is CASKRMGDLNSPLHF. In nucleotides, the CDR3 is TGTGCCAGCAAAAGGATGGGGGACTTAAATTCACCCCTCCACTTT.